This is a list of T cell receptor beta chains from one sample in a study of cytomegalovirus exposure and HLA in healthy donors. The method was immunoSEQ multiplex PCR; TCRdb's version includes in-frame clones alone and lacks a portion of them. The sample lists about 85,000 clones, under 90% occurring once. Sequenced sample: PBMCs. Receptor source: a man aged 50 or older in good health and CMV-seropositive. Both conserved end residues are part of each CDR3. A D gene is named only where the DNA matches it firmly. For some rows the clone size is stated as once, few or many, or as a class when expanded; others skip it.

D: NA
size: NA
J: TRBJ2-7
V: TRBV4-1
DNA: TGCGCCAGCAGCCACCTAGGGCGGGGGCACTCCTACGAGCAGTACTTC
CDR3: CASSHLGRGHSYEQYF

D: NA
size: few
J: TRBJ2-1
V: TRBV7-2
DNA: TGTGCCAGCAGCCAAGACAGCTACAATGAGCAGTTCTTC
CDR3: CASSQDSYNEQFF

D: NA
size: NA
J: TRBJ2-5
V: TRBV6-1
DNA: TGTGCCAGCACCCCGGCAGGCCAAGAGACCCAGTACTTC
CDR3: CASTPAGQETQYF

D: TRBD2
size: NA
J: TRBJ2-7
V: TRBV5-4
DNA: TGTGCCAGCAGGGCAGGACTAGCGGGATCCTACGAGCAGTACTTC
CDR3: CASRAGLAGSYEQYF

D: NA
size: NA
J: TRBJ2-7
V: TRBV30
DNA: TGTGCCTGGAGTCCAGGGACTTCCTACGAGCAGTACTTC
CDR3: CAWSPGTSYEQYF

D: TRBD1
size: NA
J: TRBJ2-7
V: TRBV18
DNA: TGTGCCAGCTCAAAGGACAGGGGATACGAGCAGTACTTC
CDR3: CASSKDRGYEQYF

D: TRBD1
size: NA
J: TRBJ2-5
V: TRBV7-2
DNA: TGTGCCAGCAGCCCGTGGACAGGACAAGAGACCCAGTACTTC
CDR3: CASSPWTGQETQYF

D: NA
size: few
J: TRBJ2-2
V: TRBV6-6
DNA: TGTGCCAGCAGTTACACACCGGGACACTGGGAGCTGTTTTTT
CDR3: CASSYTPGHWELFF

D: TRBD1
size: once
J: TRBJ2-7
V: TRBV9
DNA: TGTGCCAGCAGCCCCCGGACAGGGGTGGCCTACGAGCAGTACTTC
CDR3: CASSPRTGVAYEQYF

D: NA
size: NA
J: TRBJ2-2
V: TRBV19
DNA: TGTGCCAGTAGTATTCAGGCTGTGACCGGGGAGCTGTTTTTT
CDR3: CASSIQAVTGELFF

D: TRBD2
size: NA
J: TRBJ2-7
V: TRBV6-1
DNA: TGTGCCAGCAGTAGTTGGACTAGCGGGAGTAACGAGCAGTACTTC
CDR3: CASSSWTSGSNEQYF

D: NA
size: NA
J: TRBJ2-1
V: TRBV7-9
DNA: TGTTCCAGCAGCTTACTAGCAGAACAGTTCTTC
CDR3: CSSSLLAEQFF

D: NA
size: NA
J: TRBJ2-1
V: TRBV7-2
DNA: TGTGCCAGCAGCTTATACAGCAGCTCCTACAATGAGCAGTTCTTC
CDR3: CASSLYSSSYNEQFF

D: NA
size: NA
J: TRBJ1-2
V: TRBV5-8
DNA: TGTGCCAGCCCCTGGTGGGAGTCCGGCTACACCTTC
CDR3: CASPWWESGYTF

D: NA
size: NA
J: TRBJ2-1
V: TRBV29-1
DNA: TGCAGCGTTGAGGAGGTCAGAAACAATGAGCAGTTCTTC
CDR3: CSVEEVRNNEQFF